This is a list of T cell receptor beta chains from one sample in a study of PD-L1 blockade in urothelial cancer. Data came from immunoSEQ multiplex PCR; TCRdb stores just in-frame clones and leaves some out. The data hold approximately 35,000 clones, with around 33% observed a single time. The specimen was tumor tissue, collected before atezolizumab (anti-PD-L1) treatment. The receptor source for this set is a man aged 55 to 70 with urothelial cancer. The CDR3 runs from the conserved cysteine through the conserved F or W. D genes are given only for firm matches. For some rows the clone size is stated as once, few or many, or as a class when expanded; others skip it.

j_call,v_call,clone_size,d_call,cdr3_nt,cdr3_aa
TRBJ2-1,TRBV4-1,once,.,TGCGCCAGCAGCCAAGATCCGGTGTCTTGGAGGGCCGGAGGGGATGAGCAGTTCTTC,CASSQDPVSWRAGGDEQFF
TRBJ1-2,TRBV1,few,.,TGCGCCAGCAGCCAGACCCGGGACAGGGAAGGCTATGGCTACACCTTC,CASSQTRDREGYGYTF
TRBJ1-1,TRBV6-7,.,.,TGTGCCAGTCTAGGGGGAACTGAAGCTTTCTTT,CASLGGTEAFF
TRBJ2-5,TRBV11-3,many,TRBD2,TGTGCCAGCAGCTTGGACCTAGCGGCGGAGACCCAGTACTTC,CASSLDLAAETQYF
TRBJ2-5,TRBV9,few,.,TGTGCCAGCAGCGTAGGAGGGTACCAAGAGACCCAGTACTTC,CASSVGGYQETQYF
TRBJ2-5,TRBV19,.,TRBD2,TGTGCCAGTAGTATCTTCGGGGGGGCGCTTGAGACCCAGTACTTC,CASSIFGGALETQYF
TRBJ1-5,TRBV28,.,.,TGTGCCAGCAGTTGGGGTGGCAATCAGCCCCAGCATTTT,CASSWGGNQPQHF
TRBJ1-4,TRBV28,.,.,TGTGCCAGTGATACTCCCCGGGGGCGCAAACTGTTTTTT,CASDTPRGRKLFF
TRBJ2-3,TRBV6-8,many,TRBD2,TGTGCCAGCAGTTACCACGGGACTAGCGACACAGATACGCAGTATTTT,CASSYHGTSDTDTQYF
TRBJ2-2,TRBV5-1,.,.,TGCGCCAGCCGATCGACCGCAGGCACCGGGGAGCTGTTTTTT,CASRSTAGTGELFF
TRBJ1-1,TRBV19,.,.,TGTGCCAGACAACTTACAGGGGAAGCTTTCTTT,CARQLTGEAFF
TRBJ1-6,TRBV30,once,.,TGTGCCTGGACTCTTGGACAGATTAATTCACCCCTCCACTTT,CAWTLGQINSPLHF
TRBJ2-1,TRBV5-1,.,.,TGCGCCAGCAGCTTGGAGGTTGCAGGCCTCTACAATGAGCAGTTCTTC,CASSLEVAGLYNEQFF
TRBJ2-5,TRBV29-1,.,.,TGCAGCTCCTCGACAGGAGCTGGGAAGACCCAGTACTTC,CSSSTGAGKTQYF
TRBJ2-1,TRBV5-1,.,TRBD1,TGCGCCAGCAGAAAGGGGACAGGGTCCTACAATGAGCAGTTCTTC,CASRKGTGSYNEQFF
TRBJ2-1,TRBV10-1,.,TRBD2,TGCGCCAGCAGTGAGTCGTCACGGGGGGGCAATGAGCAGTTCTTC,CASSESSRGGNEQFF
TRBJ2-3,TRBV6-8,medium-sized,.,TGTGCCAGCAGCCCCGGGACGTCAGATACGCAGTATTTT,CASSPGTSDTQYF
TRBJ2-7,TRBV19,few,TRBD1,TGTGCCAGTAGTATAATGGGACAGGGGCCCTACGAGCAGTACTTC,CASSIMGQGPYEQYF
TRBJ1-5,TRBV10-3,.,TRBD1,TGTGCCATCAGTGAGTCGGACAGGGGTGGTCAGCCCCAGCATTTT,CAISESDRGGQPQHF
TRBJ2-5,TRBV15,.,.,TGTGCCACCAGCAGAGATAGGGGGGAAGAGACCCAGTACTTC,CATSRDRGEETQYF
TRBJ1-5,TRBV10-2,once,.,TGCGCCAGCAGGACAGGCGGAGGGAGCAATCAGCCCCAGCATTTT,CASRTGGGSNQPQHF
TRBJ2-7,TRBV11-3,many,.,TGTGCCAGCAGCTTAGTCTTAGGTGGGCAGGGGAGGGAGCAGTACTTC,CASSLVLGGQGREQYF